This record covers a single T cell receptor (beta chain). What this receptor recognizes is not known. Receptors were amplified or captured by 5' RACE. For each TCR library, 3,000 to 3,500 ng of total RNA was used. For each sample, cDNA synthesis with SMARTScribe reverse transcriptase was split into eight separate reactions. Unique molecular identifiers containing a 6-nucleotide sample barcode were introduced through template switching during cDNA synthesis. TCRalpha and TCRbeta cDNA was amplified in two nested PCRs of about 17 and 10 cycles, and bead purification was carried out after each PCR. Before amplification, cDNA was treated with uracil DNA-glycosylase and purified using the QIAquick PCR purification kit. The second PCR added Illumina TruSeq-compatible adapters along with sample-specific barcodes. TapeStation and Qubit were used to check library quality and concentration, and 5 to 6.5 ng of each library went into the pool. Sequencing of pooled libraries was carried out on an Illumina HiSeq2500 single-index Rapid Run using 2 x 100 bp reads and custom sequencing primers. The original methods were these. MiGEC version 1.2.6 was used for UMI-based consensus assembly to correct PCR and sequencing errors. MiXCR version 2.1.1 was used for V(D)J alignment, clonotype assembly and CDR3 extraction. Gene usage, clonotype sharing and MAIT/NKT TCR abundance were normalised by analysing the top 1000, 10 000 and 20 000 clonotypes per sample. After downsampling to 27 000 UMIs, diversity was calculated as the inverse Simpson index using the vegan R package. Statistical testing used paired Mann-Whitney U tests on the discordant twin pairs and applied Benjamini-Hochberg correction for multiple testing. Reprocessed by TCRdb, the reads give a single entry per CDR3 protein sequence, without DNA. The V and J calls come from TCRdb's annotation, not from the publication. The table held for this sample gives 440,000 or so distinct CDR3 sequences. 2% to 3% of the sample is in the top ten clones.

Including the terminal cysteine and phenylalanine, the CDR3 comprises 14 residues. The record lacks a DNA sequence. The germline V gene (reference sequence) supplies CDR1 SEHNR and CDR2 FQNEAQ. This record belongs to a study of monozygotic twins with inflammatory bowel disease (dated by TCRdb to between 2018 and 2021). With regard to the full study: In total, approximately 30 monozygotic twin pairs made up the full study: 19 Danish pairs, all IBD-discordant, plus nine German pairs, of which four were IBD-concordant and five were IBD-discordant. Each individual had, on average, about 151 000 unique TCRalpha sequences and 181 000 unique TCRbeta sequences available for analysis. The search for disease-associated traits relied mainly on comparing IBD patients with their genetically identical healthy co-twins within discordant pairs.

From each donor, a roughly 2.3 ml peripheral blood sample was collected into PAXgene tubes and stored at -80 degrees C. Without any T cell sorting, total RNA was extracted from whole blood using the PAXgene blood miRNA kit on an automated QIAcube. Peripheral blood from monozygotic twin pairs, either concordant or discordant for inflammatory bowel disease, underwent deep TCRalpha and TCRbeta repertoire profiling that used unique molecular barcoding. Smoking habits were recorded for all twin pairs, and individuals were classified as current, former or never smokers. General findings and caveats noted by the study authors: Because patients were on differing immunosuppressive treatments, the repertoires may have picked up extra background noise and inter-individual variability. Concordant and discordant twins showed no difference in repertoire similarity, possibly because of limited statistical power. IBD patients had lower TCRbeta repertoire diversity, measured by the inverse Simpson index, than their healthy co-twins. IBD patients shared fewer clonotypes with other individuals than healthy twins did, most markedly in patients showing signs of disease activity. The results gave no support for a single strong signal or clonotype linked to IBD. Different T cell subtypes could not be distinguished in the analysis.

This sequence originates from a human donor with ulcerative colitis or Crohn's disease, or a healthy co-twin of an affected twin (not recorded which). The chain was built from TRBV7-9 and TRBJ2-3; TCRdb's D call, TRBD2, is unchecked because there is no DNA. Material for sequencing was blood. The CDR3 region has the sequence CASLLAGGTDTQYF.